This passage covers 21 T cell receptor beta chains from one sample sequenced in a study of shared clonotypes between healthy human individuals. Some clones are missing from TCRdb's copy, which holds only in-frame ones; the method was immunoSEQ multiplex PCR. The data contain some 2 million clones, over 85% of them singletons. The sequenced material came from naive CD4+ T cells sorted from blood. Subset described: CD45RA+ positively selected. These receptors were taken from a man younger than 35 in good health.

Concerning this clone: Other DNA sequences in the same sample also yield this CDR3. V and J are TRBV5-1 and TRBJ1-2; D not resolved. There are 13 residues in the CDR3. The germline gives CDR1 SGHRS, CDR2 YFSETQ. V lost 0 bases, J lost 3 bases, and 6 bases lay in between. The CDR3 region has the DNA TGCGCCAGCAGCTTGGCGGCGGACTATGGCTACACCTTC. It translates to CASSLAADYGYTF.

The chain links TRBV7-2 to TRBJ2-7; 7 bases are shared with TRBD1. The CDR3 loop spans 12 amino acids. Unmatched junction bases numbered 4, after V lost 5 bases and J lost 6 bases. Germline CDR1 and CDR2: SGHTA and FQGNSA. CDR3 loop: CASSHGTVEQYF. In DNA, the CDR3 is TGTGCCAGCAGCCATGGGACAGTCGAGCAGTACTTC.

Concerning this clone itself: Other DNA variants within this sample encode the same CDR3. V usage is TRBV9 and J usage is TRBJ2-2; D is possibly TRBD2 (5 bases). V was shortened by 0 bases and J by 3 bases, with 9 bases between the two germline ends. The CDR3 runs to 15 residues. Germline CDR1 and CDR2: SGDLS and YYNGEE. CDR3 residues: CASSVGLADTGELFF. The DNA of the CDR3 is TGTGCCAGCAGCGTAGGGCTAGCCGACACCGGGGAGCTGTTTTTT.

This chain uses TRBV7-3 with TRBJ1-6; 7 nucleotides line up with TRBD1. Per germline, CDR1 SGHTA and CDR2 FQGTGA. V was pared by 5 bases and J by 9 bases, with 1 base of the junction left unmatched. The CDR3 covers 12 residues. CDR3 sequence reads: CASSDRVSPLHF. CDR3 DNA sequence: TGTGCCAGCAGCGACAGGGTTTCACCCCTCCACTTT.

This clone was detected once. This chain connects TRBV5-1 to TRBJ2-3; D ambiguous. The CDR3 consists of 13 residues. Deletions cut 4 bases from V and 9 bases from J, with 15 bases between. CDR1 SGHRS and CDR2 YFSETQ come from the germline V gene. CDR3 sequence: CASSIQTVETQYF. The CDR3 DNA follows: TGCGCCAGCAGCATCCAGACTGTGGAGACGCAGTATTTT.

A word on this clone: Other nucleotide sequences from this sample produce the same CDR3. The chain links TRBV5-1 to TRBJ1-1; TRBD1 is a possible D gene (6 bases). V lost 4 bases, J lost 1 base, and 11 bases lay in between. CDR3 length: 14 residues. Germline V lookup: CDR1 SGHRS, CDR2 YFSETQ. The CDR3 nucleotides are TGCGCCAGCAGCACAGGACAGTCGAACACTGAAGCTTTCTTT. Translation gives CASSTGQSNTEAFF.

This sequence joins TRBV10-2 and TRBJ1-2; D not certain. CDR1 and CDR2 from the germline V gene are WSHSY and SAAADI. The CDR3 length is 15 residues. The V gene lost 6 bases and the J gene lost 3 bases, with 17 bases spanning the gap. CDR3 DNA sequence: TGCGCCAGCAGACCAGGTATCCCCTTGGACTATGGCTACACCTTC. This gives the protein CASRPGIPLDYGYTF.

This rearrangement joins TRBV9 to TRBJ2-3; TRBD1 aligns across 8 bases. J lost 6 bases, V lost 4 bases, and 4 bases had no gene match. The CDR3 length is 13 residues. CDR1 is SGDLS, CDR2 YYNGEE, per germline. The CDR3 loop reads CASSSRQGDTQYF. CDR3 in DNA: TGTGCCAGCAGCTCCAGACAGGGGGATACGCAGTATTTT.

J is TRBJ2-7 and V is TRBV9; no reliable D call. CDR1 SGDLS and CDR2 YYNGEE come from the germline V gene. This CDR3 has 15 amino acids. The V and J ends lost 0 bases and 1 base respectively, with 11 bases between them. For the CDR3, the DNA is TGTGCCAGCAGCGTAGGGTTAGATTGGTCCTACGAGCAGTACTTC. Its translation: CASSVGLDWSYEQYF.

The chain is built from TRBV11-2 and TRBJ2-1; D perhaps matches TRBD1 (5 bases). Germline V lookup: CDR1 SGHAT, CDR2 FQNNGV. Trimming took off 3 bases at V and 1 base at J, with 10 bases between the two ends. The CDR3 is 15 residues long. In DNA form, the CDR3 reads TGTGCCAGCAGCTTCCAGGGTTCATCCTACAATGAGCAGTTCTTC. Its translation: CASSFQGSSYNEQFF.

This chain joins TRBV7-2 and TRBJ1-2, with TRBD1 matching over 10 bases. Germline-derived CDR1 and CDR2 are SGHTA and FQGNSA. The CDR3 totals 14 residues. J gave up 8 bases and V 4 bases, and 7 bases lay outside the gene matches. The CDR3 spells CASSSSTGGKGYTF. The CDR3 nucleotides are TGTGCCAGCAGCTCCTCGACAGGGGGCAAAGGCTACACCTTC.

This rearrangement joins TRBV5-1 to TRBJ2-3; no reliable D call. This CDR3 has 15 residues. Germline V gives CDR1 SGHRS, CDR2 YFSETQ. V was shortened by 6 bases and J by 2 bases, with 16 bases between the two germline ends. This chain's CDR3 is CASKPRAAYTDTQYF. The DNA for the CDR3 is TGCGCCAGCAAACCCCGGGCAGCATACACAGATACGCAGTATTTT.

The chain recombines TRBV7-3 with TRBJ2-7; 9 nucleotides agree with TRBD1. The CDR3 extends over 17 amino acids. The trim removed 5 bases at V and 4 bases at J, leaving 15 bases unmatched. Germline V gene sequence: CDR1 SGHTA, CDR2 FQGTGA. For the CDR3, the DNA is TGTGCCAGCAGCGTTATCACACCGGGACAGGGAACATACGAGCAGTACTTC. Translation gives CASSVITPGQGTYEQYF.

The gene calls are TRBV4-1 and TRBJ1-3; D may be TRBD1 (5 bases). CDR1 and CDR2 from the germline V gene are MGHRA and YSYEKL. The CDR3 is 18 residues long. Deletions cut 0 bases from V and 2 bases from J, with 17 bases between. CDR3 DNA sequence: TGCGCCAGCAGCCAAGAAGCGGTCGGGGGACTAGCTGGAAACACCATATATTTT. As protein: CASSQEAVGGLAGNTIYF.

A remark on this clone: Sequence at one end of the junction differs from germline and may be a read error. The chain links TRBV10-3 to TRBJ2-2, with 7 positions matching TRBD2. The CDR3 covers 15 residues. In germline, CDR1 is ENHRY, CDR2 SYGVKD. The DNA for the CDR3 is TGTGCCATCAGTAAGTCTAGCGGAAACACCGGGGAGCTGTTTTTT. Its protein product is CAISKSSGNTGELFF.

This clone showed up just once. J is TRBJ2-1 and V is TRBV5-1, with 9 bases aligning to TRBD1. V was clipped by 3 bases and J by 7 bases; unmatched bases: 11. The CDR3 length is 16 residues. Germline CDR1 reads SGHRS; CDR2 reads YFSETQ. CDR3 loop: CASSSMAGTGSNEQFF. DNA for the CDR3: TGCGCCAGCAGCTCTATGGCCGGGACAGGGTCGAATGAGCAGTTCTTC.

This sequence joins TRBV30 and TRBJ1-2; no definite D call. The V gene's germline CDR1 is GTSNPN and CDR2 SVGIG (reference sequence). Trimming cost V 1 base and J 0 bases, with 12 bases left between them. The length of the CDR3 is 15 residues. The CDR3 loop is CAWSGETSPNYGYTF. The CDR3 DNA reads TGTGCCTGGAGTGGAGAGACATCTCCTAACTATGGCTACACCTTC.

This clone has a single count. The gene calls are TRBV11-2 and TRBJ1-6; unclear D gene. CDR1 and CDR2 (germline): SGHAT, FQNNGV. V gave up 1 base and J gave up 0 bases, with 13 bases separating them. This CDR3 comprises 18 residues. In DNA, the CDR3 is TGTGCCAGCAGCTTAGGGGATGCGCTGGGCTCCTATAATTCACCCCTCCACTTT. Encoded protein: CASSLGDALGSYNSPLHF.

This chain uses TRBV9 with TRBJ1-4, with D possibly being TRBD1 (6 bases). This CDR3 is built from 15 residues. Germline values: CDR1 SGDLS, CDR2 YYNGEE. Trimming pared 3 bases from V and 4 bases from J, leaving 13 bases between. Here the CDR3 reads CASSGETGINEKLFF. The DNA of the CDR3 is TGTGCCAGCAGCGGAGAGACAGGTATTAATGAAAAACTGTTTTTT.

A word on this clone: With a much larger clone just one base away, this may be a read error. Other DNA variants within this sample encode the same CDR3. This CDR3 is CASSGGNTEAFF. Written as DNA, the CDR3 is TGTGCCAGCAGTGGGGGGAACACTGAAGCTTTCTTT. The gene calls are TRBV2 and TRBJ1-1; no clear D. Between the trimmed V and J ends, which lost 4 bases and 1 base, there was a span of 4 bases. CDR3 length equals 12 residues. CDR1 SNHLY and CDR2 FYNNEI come from the germline V gene. Full variable domain (rest looked up from reference TRBV2 and TRBJ1-1): EPEVTQTPSHQVTQMGQEVILRCVPISNHLYFYWYRQILGQKVEFLVSFYNNEISEKSEIFDDQFSVERPDGSNFTLKIRSTKLEDSAMYFCASSGGNTEAFFGQGTRLTVV.

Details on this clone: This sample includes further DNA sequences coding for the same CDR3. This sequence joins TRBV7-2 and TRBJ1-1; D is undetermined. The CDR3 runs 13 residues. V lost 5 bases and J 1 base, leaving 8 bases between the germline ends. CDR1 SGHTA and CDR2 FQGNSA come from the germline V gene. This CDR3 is CASSLDPNTEAFF. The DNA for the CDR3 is TGTGCCAGCAGCCTTGACCCGAACACTGAAGCTTTCTTT.